A single sample is the source of the 6 T cell receptor beta chains below, sequenced in a study of graft-versus-host responses after intestinal transplantation. Only in-frame clones appear in the TCRdb table, and some are missing; sequencing was by immunoSEQ multiplex PCR. The top ten clones hold over 4.5% of a sample with under 3,000 clones, under 30% of them seen once. The sequencing here drew on alloreactive CD4+ T cells from a mixed lymphocyte reaction culture, taken before transplantation. Subset specified: CFSE-low proliferating T cells sorted from roughly six-day pre-transplant mixed lymphocyte reaction (GvH or HvG direction). The receptor set was obtained from a human patient who was an organ donor for intestinal transplantation.

A note on this clone: This may be a read error: a much more frequent sequence differs by one nucleotide. The chain uses TRBV5-1 and TRBJ2-3, with 7 bases fitting TRBD1. The CDR3 is 13 amino acids. Germline loops: CDR1 SGHRS, CDR2 YFSETQ. J lost 3 bases, V lost 5 bases, and 3 bases had no gene match. The DNA of the CDR3 is TGCGCCAGCAGTGCGACAGGGACAGATACGCAGTATTTT. Translation gives CASSATGTDTQYF.

The genes are TRBV6-1 and TRBJ2-7; TRBD1 aligns across 9 bases. Germline-derived CDR1 and CDR2 are MNHNS and SASEGT. V was clipped by 8 bases and J by 3 bases; unmatched bases: 8. The CDR3 has 14 residues. CDR3 loop: CASGQGFAHYEQYF. In nucleotides, the CDR3 is TGTGCCAGCGGACAGGGGTTCGCTCACTACGAGCAGTACTTC.

A word on this clone: A much larger clone differs from this one at a single base, so this may be a read error. The gene calls are TRBV30 and TRBJ2-2, with 7 positions matching TRBD1. The CDR3 length is 14 residues. The V gene's germline CDR1 is GTSNPN and CDR2 SVGIG (reference sequence). The CDR3 sequence is CTWSGDRNTGELFF. Here the CDR3 DNA reads TGTACCTGGAGTGGGGACAGGAACACCGGGGAGCTGTTTTTT.

This clone was found a few times. The chain joins TRBV28 to TRBJ1-3; 12 nucleotides line up with TRBD1. The ends lost 3 bases at V and 3 bases at J; junction bases unmatched: 6. CDR3 size: 17 residues. CDR1 is MDHEN, CDR2 SYDVKM, per germline. The CDR3 bases are TGTGCCAGCAGTTTTACCGGGACAGGGGGCCATGGAAACACCATATATTTT. Translation gives CASSFTGTGGHGNTIYF.

This clone has a handful of counts. The gene calls are TRBV9 and TRBJ2-7; the D gene is possibly TRBD2 (5 bases). The germline V gene encodes CDR1 SGDLS and CDR2 YYNGEE. Trimming removed 3 bases from V and 6 bases from J, with 25 bases in between. This CDR3 region has 17 residues. In DNA, the CDR3 is TGTGCCAGCAGCGACTCCTGGGTAAGCGACCCTAGCTCCGAGCAGTACTTC. This sequence encodes CASSDSWVSDPSSEQYF.

By proportion, this clone is medium-sized. In nucleotides, the CDR3 is TGTGCCAGCAGCTCCATACCCGGGACTGGGACTTCGGATACGCAGTATTTT. This sequence encodes CASSSIPGTGTSDTQYF. This chain links TRBV5-6 with TRBJ2-3; tentatively, D is TRBD2 (6 bases). Trimming removed 3 bases at V and 6 bases at J, with 23 bases between. CDR1 SGHDT and CDR2 YYEEEE come from the germline V gene. CDR3 length: 17 residues. The entire variable domain, with the rest obtained from reference TRBV5-6 and TRBJ2-3, is as follows: DAGVTQSPTHLIKTRGQQVTLRCSPKSGHDTVSWYQQALGQGPQFIFQYYEEEERQRGNFPDRFSGHQFPNYSSELNVNALLLGDSALYLCASSSIPGTGTSDTQYFGPGTRLTVL.